The TCR beta chain described here comes from a study of shared clonotypes between healthy human individuals. Trimming shortened V by 4 bases and J by 3 bases, and 13 bases separated the two germline ends. There are 14 residues in the CDR3. From germline, CDR1 is SNHLY and CDR2 FYNNEI. There were no recent acute infections or vaccinations among the donors, who were healthy HIV-negative adults. Repertoires were generated with immunoSEQ multiplex PCR, while TCRdb's copy carries only in-frame clones and drops some. The top ten hold roughly 0.56% of the sample, which has some 1,100,000 clones, around 78% seen once.

Material: memory CD4+ T cells from PBMCs. Subset in this sample: CD45RA-negative fraction. V gene TRBV2 combines with J gene TRBJ2-7, with TRBD1 as a possible D gene (7 bases). The receptor's source is a man between 18 and 29 years old in good health. Some clones in this sample may be carry-over from other donors' samples. Here the CDR3 DNA reads TGTGCCAGCAGTGGGAGGGGACAGCGCTACGAGCAGTACTTC. This sequence encodes CASSGRGQRYEQYF.